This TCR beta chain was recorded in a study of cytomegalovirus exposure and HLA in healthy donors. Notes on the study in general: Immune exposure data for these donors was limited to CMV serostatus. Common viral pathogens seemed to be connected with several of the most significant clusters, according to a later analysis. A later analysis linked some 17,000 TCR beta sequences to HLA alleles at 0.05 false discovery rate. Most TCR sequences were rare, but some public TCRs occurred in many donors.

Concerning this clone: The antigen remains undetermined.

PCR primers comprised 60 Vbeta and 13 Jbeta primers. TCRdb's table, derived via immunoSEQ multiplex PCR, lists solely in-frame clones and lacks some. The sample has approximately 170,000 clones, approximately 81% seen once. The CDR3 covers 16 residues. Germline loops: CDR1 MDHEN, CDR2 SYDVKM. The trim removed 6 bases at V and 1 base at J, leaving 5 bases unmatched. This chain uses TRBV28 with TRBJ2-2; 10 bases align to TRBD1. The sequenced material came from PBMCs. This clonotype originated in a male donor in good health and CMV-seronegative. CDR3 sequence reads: CASSRDRGENTGELFF. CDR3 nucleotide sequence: TGTGCCAGCAGCAGGGACAGGGGCGAGAACACCGGGGAGCTGTTTTTT.